A single sample gave rise to the 8 T cell receptor beta chains below, sequenced in a study of identical twins. In TCRdb, the 5' RACE reads were re-called with MiXCR into one record per CDR3 protein. The sample comprises a few hundred thousand distinct CDR3 sequences, approximately 24% of which are singletons, and 2.9% rests with the top ten. This sample was also put to use in a study of T cells expressing NK-cell markers.

The material sequenced was CD4+ T cells sorted from blood. These receptors were taken from a young woman in good health.

This clonotype was detected only a few times. This sequence joins TRBV6-1 and TRBJ2-5; D may correspond to TRBD1 or TRBD2 (5 bases each). V gave up 4 bases and J gave up 5 bases, with 11 bases separating them. Looked up from germline, CDR1 is MNHNS and CDR2 is SASEGT. The length of the CDR3 is 13 residues. Here the CDR3 DNA reads TGTGCCAGCAGTGTGACGGGGCGTGAGACCCAGTACTTC. Translating gives CASSVTGRETQYF.

The chain uses TRBV12-3 or TRBV12-4 and TRBJ2-2; 7 positions agree with TRBD1. V was clipped by 4 bases and J by 3 bases; unmatched bases: 8. CDR3 length equals 16 residues. The CDR3 nucleotides are TGTGCCAGCAGTTACGACAGGGCAGGTCACACCGGGGAGCTGTTTTTT. Amino acid sequence: CASSYDRAGHTGELFF.

The chain combines TRBV6-5 with TRBJ2-7; 8 nucleotides align to TRBD2. With 7 bases clipped from V and 7 bases from J, the junction kept 6 bases outside the gene matches. The CDR3 covers 12 residues. The germline V gene has CDR1 MNHEY and CDR2 SVGAGI. CDR3: CASTSGSREQYF. CDR3 sequence (DNA): TGTGCCAGCACTAGCGGGTCGAGGGAGCAGTACTTC.

This clonotype was found a few times. Written as DNA, the CDR3 is TGTGCCAGTAGTTCACAGGGACATCAAGAGACCCAGTACTTC. Amino acids: CASSSQGHQETQYF. The chain is built from TRBV19 and TRBJ2-5, with D perhaps TRBD1 (6 bases). In germline, CDR1 is LNHDA, CDR2 SQIVND (reference sequence). Trimming stripped 5 bases from V and 2 bases from J, with 12 bases between. The CDR3 has 14 residues.

This clonotype was observed a few times. The chain combines TRBV12-3 or TRBV12-4 with TRBJ1-5; 8 bases agree with TRBD1. The CDR3 spans 18 residues. Trimming removed 3 bases from V and 3 bases from J; junction bases left unmatched: 13. The CDR3 loop is CASSFDRGGGTHNQPQHF. The CDR3 nucleotides read TGTGCCAGCAGTTTTGACAGGGGTGGGGGGACACACAATCAGCCCCAGCATTTT.

This clonotype appeared a few times. The CDR3 bases are TGTGCCACCAGCGTCGATCAGGGTCCCTACGAGCAGTACTTC. Protein: CATSVDQGPYEQYF. The genes are TRBV15 and TRBJ2-7; the D gene is possibly TRBD1 (5 bases). Per the germline V gene, CDR1 is LNHNV and CDR2 is YYDKDF (reference sequence). Between the trimmed V and J ends, which lost 5 bases and 2 bases, there was a span of 13 bases. This CDR3 has 14 amino acids.

This clonotype was seen ten or more times. This chain joins TRBV5-1 and TRBJ2-1; D assignment may be TRBD1 or TRBD2 (5 bases each). The ends were cut back, 0 bases at V and 1 base at J, with 8 bases in the middle. This CDR3 has 15 amino acids. Germline V CDR1 and CDR2: SGHRS, YFSETQ. The CDR3 here is CASSLGGNSYNEQFF. In nucleotides, the CDR3 is TGCGCCAGCAGCTTGGGGGGGAATTCCTACAATGAGCAGTTCTTC.

This clonotype has only a few counts. J is TRBJ2-7 and V is TRBV3-1, with TRBD2 matching over 7 bases. This CDR3 has 13 residues. Unmatched junction bases numbered 6, after V lost 4 bases and J lost 6 bases. Germline V CDR1 and CDR2: LGHDT, YNNKEL (reference sequence). As DNA, the CDR3 is TGTGCCAGCAGCCTTGGGACTAACTCCGAGCAGTACTTC. Translation: CASSLGTNSEQYF.